These 11 T cell receptor beta chains came from one sample sequenced in a study of technical replicates of blood from a few donors. Assay used: immunoSEQ multiplex PCR; TCRdb lists only in-frame clones, some missing. Of tens of thousands of clones in the sample, around nine tenths were seen once. What was sequenced was T cells isolated from PBMCs. The source of these receptors is a human donor in good health.

J is TRBJ1-1 and V is TRBV6-5; D not certain. V was cut by 2 bases and J by 2 bases, with 9 bases left in between. Germline CDR1 and CDR2: MNHEY and SVGAGI. The CDR3 runs to 14 residues. CDR3 residues: CASSYGQANTEAFF. For the CDR3, the DNA is TGTGCCAGCAGTTACGGTCAGGCTAACACTGAAGCTTTCTTT.

The V call is TRBV5-1, the J call TRBJ1-1; the D gene is possibly TRBD1 (5 bases). Trimming pared 1 base from V and 7 bases from J, leaving 17 bases between. CDR1 is SGHRS and CDR2 is YFSETQ in the germline V gene. The CDR3 runs 15 residues. DNA of the CDR3: TGCGCCAGCAGCTTGTCTTGGGGGGACCTTGATGAAGCTTTCTTT. Translation gives CASSLSWGDLDEAFF.

The V and J genes are TRBV6-4 and TRBJ2-7, with 8 bases aligning to TRBD2. The CDR3 extends over 12 amino acids. The junction had 13 bases not matched to a gene; V was cut back by 10 bases and J by 11 bases. CDR1 and CDR2 from the germline V gene are MRHNA and SNTAGT. The DNA of the CDR3 is TGTGCCATCCCGGGGGGGGGCGCGTCCAAGTACTTC. This encodes CAIPGGGASKYF.

The CDR3 spells CASSLEGGAGDTQYF. CDR3 coding DNA: TGTGCCAGCAGCTTAGAAGGGGGGGCAGGAGATACGCAGTATTTT. The chain uses TRBV7-2 and TRBJ2-3; TRBD2 is a possible D gene (7 bases). This CDR3 spans 15 amino acids. V lost 1 base and J 5 bases, leaving 13 bases between the germline ends. The germline V gene has CDR1 SGHTA and CDR2 FQGNSA.

V is TRBV30 and J is TRBJ1-3; 7 bases agree with TRBD1. CDR3 length equals 12 residues. Per germline, CDR1 GTSNPN and CDR2 SVGIG (reference sequence). The J segment lost 5 bases and the V segment lost 7 bases, leaving 5 bases of the junction unmatched. CDR3 loop: CAFTGARNTIYF. The CDR3 coding sequence is TGTGCCTTTACAGGGGCTCGAAACACCATATATTTT.

This clone was seen only a few times. The chain is built from TRBV5-1 and TRBJ2-1; 8 nucleotides match TRBD1. Losses at the gene ends were 3 bases for V and 8 bases for J; bases not matched to a gene: 1. Per germline, CDR1 SGHRS and CDR2 YFSETQ. The length of the CDR3 is 12 residues. This CDR3 reads CASSSTGDEQFF. Written as DNA, the CDR3 is TGCGCCAGCAGCTCGACAGGGGATGAGCAGTTCTTC. The entire variable domain, with the rest obtained from reference TRBV5-1 and TRBJ2-1, is as follows: KAGVTQTPRYLIKTRGQQVTLSCSPISGHRSVSWYQQTPGQGLQFLFEYFSETQRNKGNFPGRFSGRQFSNSRSEMNVSTLELGDSALYLCASSSTGDEQFFGPGTRLTVL.

The V call is TRBV9, the J call TRBJ2-3; D is unresolved. In germline, CDR1 is SGDLS, CDR2 YYNGEE. Trimming took 2 bases from V and 0 from J, leaving 16 bases between them. The CDR3 is 17 amino acids. CDR3 loop: CASSVRTWASSTDTQYF. CDR3 nucleotide sequence: TGTGCCAGCAGCGTCCGAACATGGGCCTCTAGCACAGATACGCAGTATTTT.

The V call is TRBV13, the J call TRBJ2-1; the D is unclear. V was cut by 5 bases and J by 3 bases, with 2 bases left in between. The CDR3 runs to 11 residues. Germline V gene sequence: CDR1 PRHDT, CDR2 FYEKMQ (reference sequence). The CDR3 loop reads CASSLYNEQFF. CDR3 in DNA: TGTGCCAGCAGCCTCTACAATGAGCAGTTCTTC.

This chain joins TRBV9 and TRBJ2-2, with 7 bases fitting TRBD2. This CDR3 is 15 amino acids long. Losses at the gene ends were 9 bases for V and 6 bases for J; bases not matched to a gene: 14. Per germline, CDR1 SGDLS and CDR2 YYNGEE. This CDR3 is CATQRGQAPSGELFF. The CDR3 DNA reads as TGTGCCACCCAGCGGGGTCAGGCCCCCTCCGGGGAGCTGTTTTTT. Combining the CDR3 with reference TRBV9 and TRBJ2-2 gives the whole variable domain DSGVTQTPKHLITATGQRVTLRCSPRSGDLSVYWYQQSLDQGLQFLIQYYNGEERAKGNILERFSAQQFPDLHSELNLSSLELGDSALYFCATQRGQAPSGELFFGEGSRLTVL.

J is TRBJ2-1 and V is TRBV10-1; TRBD2 might be the D (7 bases). The CDR3 has 15 amino acids. V was shortened by 6 bases and J by 2 bases, with 14 bases between the two germline ends. CDR1 WNHNN and CDR2 SYGVQD come from the germline V gene (reference sequence). The CDR3 is CASSVGGATYNEQFF. In DNA form, the CDR3 reads TGCGCCAGCAGCGTGGGGGGGGCGACCTACAATGAGCAGTTCTTC.

This chain uses TRBV5-1 with TRBJ2-1, with 12 bases lining up with TRBD2. Trimming cost V 3 bases and J 6 bases; bases outside gene matches: 10. The CDR3 extends over 17 amino acids. From germline, CDR1 is SGHRS and CDR2 YFSETQ. The CDR3 region is CASSYRTSGDSINEQFF. In nucleotides, the CDR3 is TGCGCCAGCAGCTACCGGACTAGCGGGGATAGCATCAATGAGCAGTTCTTC.